The sequence of this T cell receptor beta chain was determined in a study of T cell changes during pregnancy in multiple sclerosis. Profiling relied on immunoSEQ multiplex PCR, and the TCRdb table lists in-frame clones only, not all of them. The table includes 50,000 to 55,000 clones, around 90% detected once. J gave up 8 bases and V 4 bases, and 23 bases lay outside the gene matches. The CDR3 runs 20 residues. Germline CDR1 is LNHDA and CDR2 is SQIVND (reference sequence). Source: CD4+ T cells from peripheral blood mononuclear cells, taken in the third trimester of pregnancy. The origin of this receptor is a female donor with multiple sclerosis, enrolled in a pregnancy study. V usage is TRBV19 and J usage is TRBJ1-5, with 10 bases identical to TRBD1. CDR3 DNA sequence: TGTGCCAGTAGTACCGAATGGGGACAGGGGCTTAAAGCTCGTGGGAAGCCCCAGCATTTT. Protein product: CASSTEWGQGLKARGKPQHF.